This T cell receptor (beta chain) was profiled in a study of blood T cell repertoires in COVID-19. Study overall: Material from acute and convalescent COVID-19 was sourced from the United States, Italy and Spain. Sources were T cells, B-cell-depleted T cells, or PBMCs; the material itself was cDNA or gDNA.

Germline loops: CDR1 SQVTM, CDR2 ANQGSEA. V lost 6 bases, J lost 4 bases, and 7 bases stayed unmatched. CDR3 length equals 13 residues. Per the original data handling: Reference gene primer amplification gave nucleated cell count estimates. Clones were sequenced by immunoSEQ multiplex PCR, and TCRdb holds only the in-frame ones, with some missing. That table is the source of V, J and clone size, and D and trimming were worked out from the DNA. The sample yields about 670,000 clones, 75% to 90% seen once. Input material: peripheral blood. This TCR was sampled from a woman aged 18-29 years with acute or convalescent COVID-19. The chain combines TRBV29-1 with TRBJ1-1; 8 bases align to TRBD1. The CDR3 here is CSVTGVSSTEAFF. In DNA form, the CDR3 reads TGCAGCGTGACAGGGGTCTCGAGCACTGAAGCTTTCTTT.